This TCR beta chain was sequenced in a study of T-cell memory formation after mild COVID-19. Germline assignment: CDR1 SGHRS and CDR2 YFSETQ. V gave up 7 bases and J gave up 3 bases, with 22 bases separating them. This CDR3 spans 16 amino acids. There are a few counts of this clonotype. One entry per CDR3 protein, called by TCRdb with MiXCR from the 5' RACE reads. Here the sample spans some 600,000 distinct CDR3 sequences, approximately 15% being singletons. This receptor was obtained from an adult woman who had mild COVID-19 (a few samples of this study predate the infection). Cell type and time point are not known. The sample taken for sequencing was PBMCs or a T cell subset sorted from them (not recorded which). The chain carries TRBV5-1 and TRBJ1-2, with D perhaps matching TRBD1 (6 bases). The CDR3 DNA is TGCGCCAGCTTTATGCCGGGACACAGAAATCACTATGGCTACACCTTC. Encoded protein: CASFMPGHRNHYGYTF.